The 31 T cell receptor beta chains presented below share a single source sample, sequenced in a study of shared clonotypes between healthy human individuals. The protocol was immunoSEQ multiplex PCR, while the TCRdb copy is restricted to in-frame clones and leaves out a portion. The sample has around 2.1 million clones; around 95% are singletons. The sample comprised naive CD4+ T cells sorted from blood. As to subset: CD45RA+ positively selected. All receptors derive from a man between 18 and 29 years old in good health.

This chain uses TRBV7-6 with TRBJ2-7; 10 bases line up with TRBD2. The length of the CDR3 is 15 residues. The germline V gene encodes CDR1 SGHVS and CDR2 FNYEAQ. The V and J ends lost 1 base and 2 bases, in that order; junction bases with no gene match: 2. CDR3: CASSLGGTSAYEQYF. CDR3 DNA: TGTGCCAGCAGCTTAGGTGGGACTAGCGCCTACGAGCAGTACTTC. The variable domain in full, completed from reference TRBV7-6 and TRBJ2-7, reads GAGVSQSPRYKVTKRGQDVALRCDPISGHVSLYWYRQALGQGPEFLTYFNYEAQQDKSGLPNDRFSAERPEGSISTLTIQRTEQRDSAMYRCASSLGGTSAYEQYFGPGTRLTVT.

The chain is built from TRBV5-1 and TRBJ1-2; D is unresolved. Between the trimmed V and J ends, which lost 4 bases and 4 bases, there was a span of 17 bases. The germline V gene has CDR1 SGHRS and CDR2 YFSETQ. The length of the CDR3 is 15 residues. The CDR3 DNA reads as TGCGCCAGCAGCAAGGACTCTGGGCAGAGCTATGGCTACACCTTC. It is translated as CASSKDSGQSYGYTF.

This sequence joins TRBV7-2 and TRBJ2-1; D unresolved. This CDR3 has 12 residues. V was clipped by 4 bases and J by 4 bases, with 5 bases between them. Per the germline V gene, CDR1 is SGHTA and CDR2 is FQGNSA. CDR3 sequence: CASSYLYNEQFF. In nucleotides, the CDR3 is TGTGCCAGCAGCTACTTATACAATGAGCAGTTCTTC.

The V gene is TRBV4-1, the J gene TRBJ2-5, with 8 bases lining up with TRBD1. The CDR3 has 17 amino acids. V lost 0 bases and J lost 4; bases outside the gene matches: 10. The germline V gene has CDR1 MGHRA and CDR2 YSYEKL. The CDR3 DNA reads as TGCGCCAGCAGCCAAGATTCCCCAATCGGACAGGGAGAGACCCAGTACTTC. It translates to CASSQDSPIGQGETQYF.

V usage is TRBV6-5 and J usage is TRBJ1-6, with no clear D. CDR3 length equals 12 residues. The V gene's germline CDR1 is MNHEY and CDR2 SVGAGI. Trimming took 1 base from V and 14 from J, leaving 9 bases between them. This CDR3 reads CASSYYEGSLHF. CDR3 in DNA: TGTGCCAGCAGTTACTATGAAGGTTCCCTCCACTTT.

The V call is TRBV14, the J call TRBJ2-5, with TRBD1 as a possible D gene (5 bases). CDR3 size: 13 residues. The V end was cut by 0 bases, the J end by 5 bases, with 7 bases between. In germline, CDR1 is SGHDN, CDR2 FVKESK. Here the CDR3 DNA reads TGTGCCAGCAGCCAAGAACCAGGGGAGACCCAGTACTTC. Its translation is CASSQEPGETQYF.

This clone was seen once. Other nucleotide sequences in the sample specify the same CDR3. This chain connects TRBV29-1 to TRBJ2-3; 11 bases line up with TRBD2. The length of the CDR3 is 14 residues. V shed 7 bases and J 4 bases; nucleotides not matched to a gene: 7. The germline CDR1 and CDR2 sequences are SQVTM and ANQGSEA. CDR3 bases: TGCAGCGCCCCGACTAGCGGGGTTGCAGATACGCAGTATTTT. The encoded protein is CSAPTSGVADTQYF.

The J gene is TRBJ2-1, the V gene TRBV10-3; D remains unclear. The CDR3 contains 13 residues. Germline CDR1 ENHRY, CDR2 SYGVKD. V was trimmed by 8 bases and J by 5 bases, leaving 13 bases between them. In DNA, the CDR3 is TGTGCCATCCGGTCCAGAGAAAACAATGAGCAGTTCTTC. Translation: CAIRSRENNEQFF.

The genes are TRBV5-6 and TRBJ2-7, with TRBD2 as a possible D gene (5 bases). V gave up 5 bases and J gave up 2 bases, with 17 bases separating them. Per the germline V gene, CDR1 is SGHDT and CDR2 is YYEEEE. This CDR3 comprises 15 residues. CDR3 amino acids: CASSESPGLAYEQYF. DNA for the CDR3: TGTGCCAGCAGTGAAAGCCCGGGGTTGGCCTACGAGCAGTACTTC.

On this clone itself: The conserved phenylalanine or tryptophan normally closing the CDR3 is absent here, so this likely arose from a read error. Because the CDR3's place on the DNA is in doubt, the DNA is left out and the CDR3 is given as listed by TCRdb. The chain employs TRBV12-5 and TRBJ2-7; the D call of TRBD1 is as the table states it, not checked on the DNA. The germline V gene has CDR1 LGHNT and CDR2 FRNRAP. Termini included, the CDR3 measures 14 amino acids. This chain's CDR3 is CASAPWDRDRNWVL.

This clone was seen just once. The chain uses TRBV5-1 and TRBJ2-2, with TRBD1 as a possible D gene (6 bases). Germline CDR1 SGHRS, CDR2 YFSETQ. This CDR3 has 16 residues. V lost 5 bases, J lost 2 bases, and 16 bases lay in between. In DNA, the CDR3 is TGCGCCAGCAGTTCCGGACAGACTTTAAACACCGGGGAGCTGTTTTTT. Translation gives CASSSGQTLNTGELFF. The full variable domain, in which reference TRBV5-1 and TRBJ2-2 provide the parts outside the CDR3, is KAGVTQTPRYLIKTRGQQVTLSCSPISGHRSVSWYQQTPGQGLQFLFEYFSETQRNKGNFPGRFSGRQFSNSRSEMNVSTLELGDSALYLCASSSGQTLNTGELFFGEGSRLTVL.

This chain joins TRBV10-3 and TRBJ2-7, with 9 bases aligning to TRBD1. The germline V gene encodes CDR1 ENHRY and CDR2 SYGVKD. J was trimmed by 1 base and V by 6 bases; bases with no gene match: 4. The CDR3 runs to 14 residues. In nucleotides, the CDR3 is TGTGCCATCAGGGGACAGGGAGAGTCCTACGAGCAGTACTTC. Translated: CAIRGQGESYEQYF.

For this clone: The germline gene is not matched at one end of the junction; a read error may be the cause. DNA of the CDR3: TGTGCCAGCTCAACACCGGGACAGAGCTATGGCTACACCTTC. This translates into CASSTPGQSYGYTF. J is TRBJ1-2 and V is TRBV18; 7 positions match TRBD1. There are 14 residues in the CDR3. Germline assignment: CDR1 KGHSH and CDR2 LQKENI.

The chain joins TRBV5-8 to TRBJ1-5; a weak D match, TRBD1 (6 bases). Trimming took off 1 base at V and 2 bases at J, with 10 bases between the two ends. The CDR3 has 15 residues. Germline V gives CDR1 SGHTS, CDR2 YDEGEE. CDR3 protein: CASSLLGAGNQPQHF. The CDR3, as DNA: TGTGCCAGCAGCTTGTTGGGGGCTGGCAATCAGCCCCAGCATTTT.

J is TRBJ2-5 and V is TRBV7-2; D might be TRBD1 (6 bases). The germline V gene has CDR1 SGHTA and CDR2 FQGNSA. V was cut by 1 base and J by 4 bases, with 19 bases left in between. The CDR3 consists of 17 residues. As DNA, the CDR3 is TGTGCCAGCAGCTTAGGGATGGGCAGGGGAGTTCGAGAGACCCAGTACTTC. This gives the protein CASSLGMGRGVRETQYF. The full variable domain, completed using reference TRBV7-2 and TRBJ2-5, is GAGVSQSPSNKVTEKGKDVELRCDPISGHTALYWYRQSLGQGLEFLIYFQGNSAPDKSGLPSDRFSAERTGGSVSTLTIQRTQQEDSAVYLCASSLGMGRGVRETQYFGPGTRLLVL.

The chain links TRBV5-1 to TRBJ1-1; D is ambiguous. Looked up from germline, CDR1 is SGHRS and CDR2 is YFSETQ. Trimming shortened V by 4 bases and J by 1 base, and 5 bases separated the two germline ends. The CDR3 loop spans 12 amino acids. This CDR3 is CASSQTNTEAFF. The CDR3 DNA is TGCGCCAGCAGCCAGACGAACACTGAAGCTTTCTTT.

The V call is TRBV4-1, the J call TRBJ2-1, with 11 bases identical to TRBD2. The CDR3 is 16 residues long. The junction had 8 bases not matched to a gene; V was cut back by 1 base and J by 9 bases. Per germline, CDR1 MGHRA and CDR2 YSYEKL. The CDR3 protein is CASSQGLAGISGEQFF. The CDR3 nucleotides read TGCGCCAGCAGCCAAGGACTAGCGGGGATAAGCGGTGAGCAGTTCTTC.

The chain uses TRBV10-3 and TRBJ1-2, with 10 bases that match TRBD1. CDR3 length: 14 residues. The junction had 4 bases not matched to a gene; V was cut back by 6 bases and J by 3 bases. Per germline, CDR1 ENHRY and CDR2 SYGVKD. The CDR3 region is CAISRQGADYGYTF. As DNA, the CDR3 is TGTGCCATCAGCCGACAGGGGGCGGACTATGGCTACACCTTC.

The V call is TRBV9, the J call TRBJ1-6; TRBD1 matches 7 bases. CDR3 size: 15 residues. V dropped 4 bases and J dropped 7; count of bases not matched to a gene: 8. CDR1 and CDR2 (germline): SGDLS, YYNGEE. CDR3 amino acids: CASSLGQDGNSPLHF. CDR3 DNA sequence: TGTGCCAGCAGCCTTGGACAGGATGGAAATTCACCCCTCCACTTT.

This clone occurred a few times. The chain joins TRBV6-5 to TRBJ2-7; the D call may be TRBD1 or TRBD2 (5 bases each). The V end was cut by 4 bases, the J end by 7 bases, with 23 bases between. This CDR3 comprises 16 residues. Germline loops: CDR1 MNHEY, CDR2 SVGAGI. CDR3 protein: CASSSGLGPLRGEQYF. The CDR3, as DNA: TGTGCCAGCAGTTCCGGACTTGGCCCTTTAAGGGGTGAGCAGTACTTC.

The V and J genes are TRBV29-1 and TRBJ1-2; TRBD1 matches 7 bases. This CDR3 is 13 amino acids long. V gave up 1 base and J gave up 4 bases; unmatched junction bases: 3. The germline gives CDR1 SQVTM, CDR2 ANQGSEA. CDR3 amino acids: CSVEGRGVYGYTF. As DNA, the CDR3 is TGCAGCGTTGAAGGCAGGGGGGTCTATGGCTACACCTTC. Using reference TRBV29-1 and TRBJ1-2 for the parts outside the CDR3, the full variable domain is SAVISQKPSRDICQRGTSLTIQCQVDSQVTMMFWYRQQPGQSLTLIATANQGSEATYESGFVIDKFPISRPNLTFSTLTVSNMSPEDSSIYLCSVEGRGVYGYTFGSGTRLTVV.

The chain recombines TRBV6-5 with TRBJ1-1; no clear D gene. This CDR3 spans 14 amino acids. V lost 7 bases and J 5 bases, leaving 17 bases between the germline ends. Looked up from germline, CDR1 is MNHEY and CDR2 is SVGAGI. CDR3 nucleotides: TGTGCCAGCACCCGGAGTGGGTACAGAACTGAAGCTTTCTTT. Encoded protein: CASTRSGYRTEAFF.

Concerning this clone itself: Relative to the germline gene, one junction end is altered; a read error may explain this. CDR3 bases: TGTGCCAGCAGCTACTCGGGGCACGGGGCCAACGTCCTGACTTTC. This gives the protein CASSYSGHGANVLTF. This sequence joins TRBV6-5 and TRBJ2-6; D may correspond to TRBD1 or TRBD2 (5 bases each). The CDR3 is 15 residues long. The germline gives CDR1 MNHEY, CDR2 SVGAGI.

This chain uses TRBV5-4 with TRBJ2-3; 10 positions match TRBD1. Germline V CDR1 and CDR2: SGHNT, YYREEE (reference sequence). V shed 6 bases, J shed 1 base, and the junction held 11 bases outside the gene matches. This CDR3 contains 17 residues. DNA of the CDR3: TGTGCCAGCACCCCGGGACAGGGGACCGCAGGCACAGATACGCAGTATTTT. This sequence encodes CASTPGQGTAGTDTQYF.

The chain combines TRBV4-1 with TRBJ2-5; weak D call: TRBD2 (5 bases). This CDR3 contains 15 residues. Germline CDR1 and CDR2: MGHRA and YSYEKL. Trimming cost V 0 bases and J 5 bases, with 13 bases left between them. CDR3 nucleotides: TGCGCCAGCAGCCAAGAAGGGTCTAGCTCGGAGACCCAGTACTTC. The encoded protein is CASSQEGSSSETQYF.

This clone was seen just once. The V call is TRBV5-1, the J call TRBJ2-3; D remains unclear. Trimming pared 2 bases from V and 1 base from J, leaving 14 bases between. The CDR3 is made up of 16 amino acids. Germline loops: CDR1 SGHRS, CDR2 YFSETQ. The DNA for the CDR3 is TGCGCCAGCAGCTTTGAAGTGACTGCCGGCACAGATACGCAGTATTTT. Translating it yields CASSFEVTAGTDTQYF.

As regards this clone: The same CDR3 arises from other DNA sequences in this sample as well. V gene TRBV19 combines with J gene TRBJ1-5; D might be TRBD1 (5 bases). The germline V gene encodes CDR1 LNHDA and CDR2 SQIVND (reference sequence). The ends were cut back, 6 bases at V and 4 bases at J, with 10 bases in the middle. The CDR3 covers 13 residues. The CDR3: CASSDRTNQPQHF. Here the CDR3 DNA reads TGTGCCAGTAGCGACAGAACAAATCAGCCCCAGCATTTT.

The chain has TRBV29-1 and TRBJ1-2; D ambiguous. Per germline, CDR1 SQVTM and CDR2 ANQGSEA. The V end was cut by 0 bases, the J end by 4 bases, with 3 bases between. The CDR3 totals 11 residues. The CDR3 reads CSVEESYGYTF. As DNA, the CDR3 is TGCAGCGTTGAAGAGTCCTATGGCTACACCTTC.

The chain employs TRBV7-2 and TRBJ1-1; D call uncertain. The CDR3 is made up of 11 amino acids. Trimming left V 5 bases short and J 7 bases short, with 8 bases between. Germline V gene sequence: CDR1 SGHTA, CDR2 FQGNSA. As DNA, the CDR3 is TGTGCCAGCAGCCGGATAAATGAAGCTTTCTTT. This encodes CASSRINEAFF.

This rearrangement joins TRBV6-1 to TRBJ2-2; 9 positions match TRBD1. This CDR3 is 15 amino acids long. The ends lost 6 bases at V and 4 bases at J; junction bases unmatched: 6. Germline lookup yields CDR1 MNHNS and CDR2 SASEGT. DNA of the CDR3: TGTGCCAGCAGGAGGGACAGGGAGGGCACCGGGGAGCTGTTTTTT. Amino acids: CASRRDREGTGELFF.

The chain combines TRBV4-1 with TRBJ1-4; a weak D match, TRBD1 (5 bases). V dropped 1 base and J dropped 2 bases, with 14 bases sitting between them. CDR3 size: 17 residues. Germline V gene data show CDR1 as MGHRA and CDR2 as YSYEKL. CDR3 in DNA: TGCGCCAGCAGCCAAGGGCAATCGTGGGGGACTAATGAAAAACTGTTTTTT. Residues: CASSQGQSWGTNEKLFF.